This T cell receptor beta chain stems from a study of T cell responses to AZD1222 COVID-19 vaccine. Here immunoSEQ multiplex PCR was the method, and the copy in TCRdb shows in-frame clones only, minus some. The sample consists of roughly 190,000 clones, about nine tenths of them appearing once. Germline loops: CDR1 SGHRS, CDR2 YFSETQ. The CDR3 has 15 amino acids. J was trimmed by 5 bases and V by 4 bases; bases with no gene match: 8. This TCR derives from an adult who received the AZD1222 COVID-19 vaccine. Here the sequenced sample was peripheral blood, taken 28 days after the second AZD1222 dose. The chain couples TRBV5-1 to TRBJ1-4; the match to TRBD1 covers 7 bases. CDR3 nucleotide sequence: TGCGCCAGCAGCGGAGAACAGGGGAGGAATGAAAAACTGTTTTTT. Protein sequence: CASSGEQGRNEKLFF.